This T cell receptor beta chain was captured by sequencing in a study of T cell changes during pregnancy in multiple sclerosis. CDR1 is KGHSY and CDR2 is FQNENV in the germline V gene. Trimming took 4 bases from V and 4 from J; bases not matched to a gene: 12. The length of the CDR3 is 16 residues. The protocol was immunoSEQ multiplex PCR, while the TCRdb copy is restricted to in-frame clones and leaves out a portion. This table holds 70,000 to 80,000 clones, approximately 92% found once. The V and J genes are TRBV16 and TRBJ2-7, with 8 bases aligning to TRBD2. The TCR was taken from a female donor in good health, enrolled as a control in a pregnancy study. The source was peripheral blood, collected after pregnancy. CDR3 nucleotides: TGTGCCAGCAGCCCTCGTGCGGGGGGTAGCAGGTACGAGCAGTACTTC. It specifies CASSPRAGGSRYEQYF. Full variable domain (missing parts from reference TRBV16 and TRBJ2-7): GEEVAQTPKHLVRGEGQKAKLYCAPIKGHSYVFWYQQVLKNEFKFLISFQNENVFDETGMPKERFSAKCLPNSPCSLEIQATKLEDSAVYFCASSPRAGGSRYEQYFGPGTRLTVT.